This T cell receptor (beta chain) is from a study of T cell changes during pregnancy in multiple sclerosis. Data came from immunoSEQ multiplex PCR; TCRdb stores just in-frame clones and leaves some out. The sample contains some 38,000 clones, around 90% of which appear only once. CDR3 size: 13 residues. The germline V gene encodes CDR1 MGHRA and CDR2 YSYEKL. V lost 1 base and J 1 base, leaving 3 bases between the germline ends. The chain links TRBV4-1 to TRBJ2-3, with D unclear. Material: CD4+ T cells from peripheral blood mononuclear cells, obtained in the second trimester of pregnancy. The TCR originated in a female donor with multiple sclerosis, enrolled in a pregnancy study. In DNA, the CDR3 is TGCGCCAGCAGCCAAGTAGGCACAGATACGCAGTATTTT. Amino acids: CASSQVGTDTQYF.